Listed below are T cell receptor beta chains from one sample, sequenced in a study of shared clonotypes between healthy human individuals. TCRdb keeps only in-frame clones here, not all; method: immunoSEQ multiplex PCR. The table includes over a million clones, roughly 95% detected once. Sequencing input: naive CD4+ T cells sorted from blood. The receptors stem from a man aged 30-40 years in good health. CDR3s include the opening cysteine and the closing phenylalanine or tryptophan. The D gene is left open where the match is weak. Clone sizes are given selectively: once, few, many, or a class where the clone is expanded.

>-|16|once|TRBJ2-7|TRBV11-2
TGTGCCAGCAGCTTAGTGGTATCGGCAGCAGATGAAGAGCAGTACTTC
CASSLVVSAADEEQYF
>-|15|-|TRBJ2-6|TRBV18
TGTGCCAGCTCACCCACGAACTCTGGTGCCAACGTCCTGACTTTC
CASSPTNSGANVLTF
>-|14|few|TRBJ2-7|TRBV9
TGTGCCAGCAGCGTAGGGGCGGGAACCTACGAGCAGTACTTC
CASSVGAGTYEQYF
>TRBD2|19|-|TRBJ2-3|TRBV5-1
TGCGCCAGCAGCTTGGCCACTAGCGGGAGAAACTTAGGCACAGATACGCAGTATTTT
CASSLATSGRNLGTDTQYF
>TRBD2|14|-|TRBJ2-7|TRBV6-1
TGTGCCACGGCCGGACTAGCGGGCTCCTACGAGCAGTACTTC
CATAGLAGSYEQYF
>TRBD2|21|-|TRBJ2-2|TRBV5-1
TGCGCCAGCAGCTTGCCGGTCTGGACTAGCGGGAGAGAGGGGCGAGCCGGGGAGCTGTTTTTT
CASSLPVWTSGREGRAGELFF
>-|14|-|TRBJ2-1|TRBV7-3
TGTGCCAGCAGCTTAAATTCGGGGATCGATGAGCAGTTCTTC
CASSLNSGIDEQFF
>-|13|-|TRBJ2-5|TRBV10-2
TGCGCCACTTCGAGTGGGGGGTCAGAGACCCAGTACTTC
CATSSGGSETQYF
>TRBD1|15|-|TRBJ1-2|TRBV18
TGTGCCAGCTCGATCGGACAGGGGCGGGTGGATGGCTACACCTTC
CASSIGQGRVDGYTF
>-|13|-|TRBJ1-5|TRBV27
TGTGCCAGCAGAATTTACAGGGATCAGCCCCAGCATTTT
CASRIYRDQPQHF
>-|15|-|TRBJ2-7|TRBV5-1
TGCGCCAGCAGCTTGGGGATTGGAATGGGCTACGAGCAGTACTTC
CASSLGIGMGYEQYF
>-|18|-|TRBJ1-3|TRBV18
TGTGCCAGCTCACCATTGGAAGGAAAAGGACCCTCTGGAAACACCATATATTTT
CASSPLEGKGPSGNTIYF
>TRBD2|14|-|TRBJ2-7|TRBV28
TGTGCCAGCAGTCAGGGGACTAGCCAAAGGGAGCAGTACTTC
CASSQGTSQREQYF
>-|14|-|TRBJ1-2|TRBV4-3
TGCGCCAGCAGCCAAGGGTCCAGGGACTATGGCTACACCTTC
CASSQGSRDYGYTF
>TRBD2|15|-|TRBJ2-7|TRBV13
TGTGCCAGCAGCCTGATAGCGGGAGGGCCGTCCGAGCAGTACTTC
CASSLIAGGPSEQYF
>-|15|-|TRBJ1-2|TRBV19
TGTGCCAGTAGTATCTATCAACCTAACATTGGAGGCTACACCTTC
CASSIYQPNIGGYTF
>-|15|-|TRBJ2-5|TRBV5-1
TGCGCCAGCAGCTTGGCCGCGAACAAGCAAGAGACCCAGTACTTC
CASSLAANKQETQYF
>TRBD1|15|-|TRBJ2-7|TRBV5-8
TGTGCCAGCAGCTTGTGGGGACAGGGCGGCTACGAGCAGTACTTC
CASSLWGQGGYEQYF
>-|17|-|TRBJ2-7|TRBV28
TGTGCCAGCACTAACCCTATCAGGGCTCGCCGCGCGAGAGAGCAGTACTTC
CASTNPIRARRAREQYF
>-|15|-|TRBJ2-7|TRBV29-1
TGCAGCGTCGCGGCGGGACACTTTAGCTCCTACGAGCAGTACTTC
CSVAAGHFSSYEQYF
>-|13|-|TRBJ2-7|TRBV19
TGTGCCAGTAGTATAGACCCCGGTTACGAGCAGTACTTC
CASSIDPGYEQYF
>TRBD2|14|-|TRBJ2-1|TRBV2
TGTGCCAACGCGACTAGCGGGACTTACAATGAGCAGTTCTTC
CANATSGTYNEQFF
>TRBD1|16|-|TRBJ1-3|TRBV9
TGTGCCAGCAGCGCAAGTCGGACAGGGGGAGGGAACACCATATATTTT
CASSASRTGGGNTIYF
>-|14|-|TRBJ2-5|TRBV6-5
TGTGCCAGCAACCTACAGGGATTCGGAGAGACCCAGTACTTC
CASNLQGFGETQYF
>-|16|-|TRBJ2-7|TRBV7-8
TGTGCCAGCAGCTTAGAGGGCCGGCTGTTAAACTACGAGCAGTACTTC
CASSLEGRLLNYEQYF
>-|16|-|TRBJ2-1|TRBV7-2
TGTGCCAGCAGCTCCGGACCAATTGGCGCTTACAATGAGCAGTTCTTC
CASSSGPIGAYNEQFF
>TRBD2|15|-|TRBJ2-7|TRBV28
TGTGCCAGCAAACCCGGATGGCGGGGGGTCAACGAGCAGTACTTC
CASKPGWRGVNEQYF
>TRBD1|14|-|TRBJ1-2|TRBV27
TGTGCCAGCAGTCCCCCGGCAGGGGGGTCTGGCTACACCTTC
CASSPPAGGSGYTF
>TRBD1|15|-|TRBJ2-5|TRBV29-1
TGCAGCGTTGCGCCCTACGACAGGGTTATAGAGACCCAGTACTTC
CSVAPYDRVIETQYF
>TRBD2|14|-|TRBJ2-1|TRBV9
TGTGCCAGCAGCGTACTAGCGGGAGTTGAGGAGCAGTTCTTC
CASSVLAGVEEQFF
>-|15|-|TRBJ2-5|TRBV6-4
TGTGCCAGCAGTGACTCGATAGGCAGCCAAGAGACCCAGTACTTC
CASSDSIGSQETQYF
>-|15|-|TRBJ2-7|TRBV21-1
TGTGCCCGCCATCTACGCCGCGGGGGCACCTACGAGCAGTACTTC
CARHLRRGGTYEQYF
>-|11|-|TRBJ1-2|TRBV19
TGTGCCAGTACCCAGGGGTCTGGCTACACCTTC
CASTQGSGYTF
>-|14|-|TRBJ2-1|TRBV10-1
TGCGCCAGCAGAAAGTCCGGCAATTACAATGAGCAGTTCTTC
CASRKSGNYNEQFF
>-|18|-|TRBJ2-1|TRBV4-2
TGTGCCAGCAGCCAAGATCTTAACTTGTGGGAGTCTGGGGAAGATGAGTTCTTC
CASSQDLNLWESGEDEFF
>-|17|-|TRBJ2-7|TRBV7-9
TGTGCCAGCAGCCAAGGAAGCTGGGCATCTAGCTCCTACGAGCAGTACTTC
CASSQGSWASSSYEQYF
>TRBD1|14|-|TRBJ1-2|TRBV28
TGTGCCAGCAGTTCGACGGGACAGGGCATTGGCTACACCTTC
CASSSTGQGIGYTF
>-|15|-|TRBJ2-2|TRBV5-4
TGTGCCAGCAGCTTGGAGGGAGGGGGCACCGGGGAGCTGTTTTTT
CASSLEGGGTGELFF
>TRBD2|14|-|TRBJ2-7|TRBV4-1
TGCGCCAGCAGCCGGGAGCGGGACTACTACGAGCAGTACTTC
CASSRERDYYEQYF
>TRBD2|15|-|TRBJ2-7|TRBV6-5
TGTGCCAGCAGACTAAAGCGGGAGAGCTCCTACGAGCAGTACTTC
CASRLKRESSYEQYF
>-|14|-|TRBJ1-2|TRBV5-6
TGTGCCAGCAGCTCCCCGTCGGGGCCCTATGGCTACACCTTC
CASSSPSGPYGYTF
>-|13|-|TRBJ1-4|TRBV4-1
TGCGCCAGCCGACGGACCGGGGCCCACGAACTGTTTTTT
CASRRTGAHELFF